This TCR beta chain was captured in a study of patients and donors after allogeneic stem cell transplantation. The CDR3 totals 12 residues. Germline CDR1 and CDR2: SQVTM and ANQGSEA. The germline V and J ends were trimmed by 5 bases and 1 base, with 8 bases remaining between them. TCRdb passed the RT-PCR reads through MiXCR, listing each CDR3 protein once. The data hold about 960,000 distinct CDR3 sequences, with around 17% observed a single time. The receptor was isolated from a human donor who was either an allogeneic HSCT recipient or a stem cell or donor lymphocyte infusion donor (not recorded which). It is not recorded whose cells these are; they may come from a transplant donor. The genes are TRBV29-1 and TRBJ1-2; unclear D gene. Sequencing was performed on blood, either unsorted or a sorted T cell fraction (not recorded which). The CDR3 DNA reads TGCAGCGTTTTCACCAGTAACTATGGCTACACCTTC. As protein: CSVFTSNYGYTF.